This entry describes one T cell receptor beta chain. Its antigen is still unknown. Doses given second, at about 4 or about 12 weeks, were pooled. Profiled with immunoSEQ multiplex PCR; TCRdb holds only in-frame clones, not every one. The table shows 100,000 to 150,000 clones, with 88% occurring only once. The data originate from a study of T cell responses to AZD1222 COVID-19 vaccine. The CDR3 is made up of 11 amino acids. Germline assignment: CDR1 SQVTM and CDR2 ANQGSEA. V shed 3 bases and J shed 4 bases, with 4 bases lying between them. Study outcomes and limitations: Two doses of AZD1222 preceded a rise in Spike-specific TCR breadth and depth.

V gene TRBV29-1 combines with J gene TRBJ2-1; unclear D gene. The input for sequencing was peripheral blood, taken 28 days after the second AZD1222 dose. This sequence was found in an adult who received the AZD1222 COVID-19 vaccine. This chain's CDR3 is CSVEPYNEQFF. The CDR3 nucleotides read TGCAGCGTTGAGCCGTACAATGAGCAGTTCTTC.